This TCR beta chain was observed in a study of T cell repertoires in cytomegalovirus infection. For the study at large: Based on public TCR beta signatures, there were indications of CMV infection and of a matching HLA type.

Overall study findings and caveats: Clonotypes of TCR beta that were HLA-C-restricted and CMV-specific dominated the ex vivo response. Summed public TCR beta family frequency identified CMV carriers bearing the relevant HLA.

One entry per CDR3 protein results from TCRdb running MiXCR on the reads. In the table there are under 300,000 distinct CDR3 sequences, 9% to 15% of which are singletons. This clonotype was seen at least ten times. As yet, its antigen is unknown. This TCR derives from a human donor in good health (CMV status not recorded). Some clones in this sample may be carry-over from other donors' samples. The sequenced sample was PBMCs.

The CDR3 protein is CASSQDLTPSYEQYF. In DNA, the CDR3 is TGTGCCAGCAGCCAGGACCTAACTCCATCCTACGAGCAGTACTTC. This chain connects TRBV12-3 or TRBV12-4 to TRBJ2-7; D not certain. The length of the CDR3 is 15 residues. The V end lost 6 bases, the J end lost 1 base, and 16 bases lay between the germline ends.